The clone carrying this T cell receptor (beta chain) appeared a few times. Its specificity is not known. The entry originates in a study of CD8 T cells in ankylosing spondylitis. The study, taken as a whole, reports: Earlier work had already found some motif variants in reactive arthritis synovial fluid and blood.

CDR1 is SGHAT, CDR2 FQNNGV, per germline. The CDR3 totals 16 residues. Trimming removed 1 base from V and 5 bases from J, with 17 bases in between. Making the TCR beta libraries involved quantitative 5'-RACE with molecular barcodes. TCRdb re-analysed the 5' RACE reads in MiXCR, keeping a single row per CDR3 protein. The table has some 95,000 distinct CDR3 sequences, roughly 8.8% seen once. The sequence was obtained from a male donor with ankylosing spondylitis or in good health (not recorded which). The sequencing sample was made of blood, either unsorted or a sorted T cell fraction (not recorded which). The gene calls are TRBV11-2 and TRBJ2-5; a possible D gene is TRBD2 (5 bases). CDR3 in DNA: TGTGCCAGCAGCTTAGTGGTCTCTCGGTGGGAGGAGACCCAGTACTTC. The encoded protein is CASSLVVSRWEETQYF. Full variable domain (outside the CDR3, taken from reference TRBV11-2 and TRBJ2-5): EAGVAQSPRYKIIEKRQSVAFWCNPISGHATLYWYQQILGQGPKLLIQFQNNGVVDDSQLPKDRFSAERLKGVDSTLKIQPAKLEDSAVYLCASSLVVSRWEETQYFGPGTRLLVL.